This TCR beta chain was profiled in a study of blood T cells in healthy people across ages (dated by TCRdb to between 2014 and 2017). Study-wide context: Template switching captured roughly one uniquely barcoded TCR beta cDNA molecule per two T cells in model experiments. To avoid experimental bias, donors of different ages were randomly spread across the sequencing lanes. Donors were grouped into four age groups: young (average roughly 15 years), middle-aged (about 38), aged (about 60) and long-lived (less than 85). For two donors (one aged 18 to 30 and one aged 80 or older), the study analyzed two additional independent replicas of 1 million unique cDNA reads from the same blood draw. The study measured age-related changes in TCR beta repertoire diversity using deep sequencing normalized with unique cDNA molecular identifiers. Here is what the overall study found, with its caveats: Because donor CMV infection status was unknown, age-related changes in expanded clonotypes were potentially confounded. Because profiling used bulk unsorted PBMCs, naive and antigen-experienced compartments could not be compared conclusively. The long-lived group showed more naive CD4+ T cells, fewer expanded clones and increased TCR diversity than the aged group, suggesting age selection. Estimates of total diversity based on one million sequenced T cells were considered lower bounds and underestimates. Observed TCR beta diversity correlated strongly with the percentage of naive T cells measured by flow cytometry. As age increased, observed TCR beta diversity per million T cells dropped in a roughly linear way, and a significant reduction was already evident by age roughly 36.

Donors were roughly 40 systemically healthy Caucasian individuals from Russia aged roughly 6 to 90 years. Each donor gave roughly 9.5 milliliters of peripheral blood, collected into EDTA-treated Vacutainer tubes. Ficoll-Paque density-gradient centrifugation was used to isolate PBMCs, with at least 6.5 million per sample. Total RNA, at least 6 micrograms per sample, was extracted from PBMCs with Trizol reagent. For every donor, an aliquot of PBMCs went through flow cytometry to measure the percentages of naive CD45RAhigh/CD27high T cells. The library was made by 5' RACE. This sample was sequenced with an Illumina HiSeq 2500. A second PCR of roughly 6 to 11 cycles was run with a J-beta primer mix and a sample-barcoded 5' primer. Each TCR beta cDNA molecule received a unique molecular identifier from a template-switch 5' adaptor carrying 12 random nucleotides. Each sample yielded at least 2.5 million CDR3-containing paired-end reads. All of the RNA was converted into first-strand cDNA using the Mint cDNA synthesis kit, with a TRBC-specific oligonucleotide serving as the primer. Following uracil-DNA glycosylase treatment, all cDNA underwent a first 18-cycle PCR with the universal primers M1SS and BC2_uni_R. The authors' pipeline ran thus. For normalization, 1 million high-quality reads, each with a distinct molecular identifier, were randomly selected from each sample. Instead of being binned into consensus sequences, reads that shared molecular identifiers were thrown out. MiTCR, run with a Q25 quality threshold and the strictest error-elimination algorithm, handled CDR3 identification, clonotype clustering and error correction. A nonparametric unseen species model with Euler transformation was used to estimate a lower bound on total TCR beta diversity. TCRdb trimmed public reads at Q25 via fastp, called clones via MiXCR and kept in-frame beta chains. Every distinct CDR3 protein forms one entry, paired with its most common genes and DNA. The V and J calls here are based on TCRdb, not the publication. Across this sample there are 590,000 or so distinct CDR3 sequences, with approximately 30% seen only once. The ten biggest clones cover around 16% of the sample.

Germline trimming amounts to 3 bases on V and 7 bases on J, with 14 as the count of junction bases outside the gene matches. Spanning cysteine to phenylalanine, the CDR3 consists of 16 amino acids. The retained sequence is limited to the CDR3, 48 bases, with the frame set at the first base. The CDR1 and CDR2 encoded by the germline V gene are SGHDT and YYEEEE. With respect to this clonotype: The specificity of this receptor is unknown. This may come from a read error, since a much larger clone is one base off.

The sequence is built from TRBV5-6 and TRBJ2-7; 9 bases in the middle match TRBD2. The sequence derives from a woman older than 75 in good health. The sample comprised blood. At the DNA level, the sequence is TGTGCCAGCAGCTCGCCGGTGCGGGGGGGCAAAAATGAGCAGTACTTC. This encodes CASSSPVRGGKNEQYF.